This TCR beta chain was sequenced in a study of sequential checkpoint blockade in melanoma. The treatment denotes: randomized to nivolumab then ipilimumab (arm A) or the reverse (arm B). TCRdb's copy holds only in-frame clones and misses some; the assay was immunoSEQ multiplex PCR. The repertoire holds 21,000 or so clones, with roughly 80% as singletons. The J segment lost 0 bases and the V segment lost 4 bases, leaving 6 bases of the junction unmatched. This CDR3 region has 16 residues. Germline CDR1 MGHRA, CDR2 YSYEKL. The source material was CD8+ T cells sorted from blood (inferred from file names), sampled from a patient given nivolumab and ipilimumab in sequence. The source is a human donor with melanoma. The rearrangement uses TRBV4-1 and TRBJ2-3; TRBD1 aligns across 8 bases. The CDR3 DNA sequence: TGCGCCAGCAGCCGGTGGGGACAGGTCAGCACAGATACGCAGTATTTT. Its protein product is CASSRWGQVSTDTQYF.